Below are 9 T cell receptor beta chains sequenced from a single sample in a study of T cells in Graves' hyperthyroidism and ophthalmopathy. TCR beta CDR3 regions were amplified from RNA. The HTBI primer set drove a first-round RT-PCR of the TCR CDR3. In TCRdb, the multiplex PCR reads were re-called with MiXCR into one record per CDR3 protein. The data hold about half a million distinct CDR3 sequences, with under 25% observed a single time. Sequencing was carried out using blood. The receptors were gathered from a woman in her 70s with Graves' ophthalmopathy.

This clonotype was observed a few times. In nucleotides, the CDR3 is TGTGCCAGCAGCGTAGATAGCGGGAGAGGGAATGAGCAGTTCTTC. Translating gives CASSVDSGRGNEQFF. V is TRBV9 and J is TRBJ2-1; 9 bases map to TRBD2. Germline V gene data show CDR1 as SGDLS and CDR2 as YYNGEE. There are 15 residues in the CDR3. The junction had 5 bases not matched to a gene; V was cut back by 0 bases and J by 7 bases.

This clonotype was seen at least ten times. The chain couples TRBV2 to TRBJ2-7, with D perhaps assigned TRBD1 or TRBD2 (5 bases each). Looked up from germline, CDR1 is SNHLY and CDR2 is FYNNEI. V gave up 5 bases and J gave up 2 bases, with 16 bases separating them. The CDR3 is made up of 15 amino acids. CDR3 region: CASSLSTGRPYEQYF. CDR3 bases: TGTGCCAGCAGTCTCTCGACGGGACGTCCCTACGAGCAGTACTTC.

The chain is built from TRBV29-1 and TRBJ2-5; TRBD2 aligns across 14 bases. In germline, CDR1 is SQVTM, CDR2 ANQGSEA. With 3 bases clipped from V and 7 bases from J, the junction kept 4 bases outside the gene matches. The CDR3 loop spans 14 amino acids. This CDR3 reads CSVEVGLAGGTQYF. CDR3 coding DNA: TGCAGCGTTGAGGTCGGACTAGCGGGGGGGACCCAGTACTTC.

This clonotype was observed a few times. The V and J genes are TRBV29-1 and TRBJ2-1; the D is unclear. This CDR3 contains 16 residues. CDR1 and CDR2 (germline): SQVTM, ANQGSEA. V was pared by 2 bases and J by 0 bases, with 14 bases between. This CDR3 reads CSVELVGRSSYNEQFF. CDR3 sequence (DNA): TGCAGCGTTGAACTGGTCGGCCGGAGCTCCTACAATGAGCAGTTCTTC.

The rearrangement uses TRBV7-2 and TRBJ2-3; the D gene is possibly TRBD2 (5 bases). The V gene's germline CDR1 is SGHTA and CDR2 FQGNSA. The CDR3 has 13 residues. V lost 0 bases and J lost 14, with 15 bases in between. CDR3 amino acids: CASSLAVRARGYF. The CDR3 bases are TGTGCCAGCAGCTTAGCGGTTCGGGCCCGGGGGTATTTT. Using reference TRBV7-2 and TRBJ2-3 for the parts outside the CDR3, the full variable domain is GAGVSQSPSNKVTEKGKDVELRCDPISGHTALYWYRQSLGQGLEFLIYFQGNSAPDKSGLPSDRFSAERTGGSVSTLTIQRTQQEDSAVYLCASSLAVRARGYFGPGTRLTVL.

This clonotype was detected ten times or more. The chain combines TRBV19 with TRBJ1-2; the match to TRBD1 covers 8 bases. Unmatched junction bases numbered 2, after V lost 3 bases and J lost 2 bases. Germline lookup yields CDR1 LNHDA and CDR2 SQIVND (reference sequence). The CDR3 totals 14 residues. CDR3 sequence (DNA): TGTGCCAGTAGTATTGGGACAGGCAACTATGGCTACACCTTC. Translated: CASSIGTGNYGYTF.

The chain recombines TRBV28 with TRBJ2-3; TRBD1 matches at 7 bases. Germline V CDR1 and CDR2: MDHEN, SYDVKM. J gave up 2 bases and V 4 bases, and 9 bases lay outside the gene matches. CDR3 length equals 16 residues. CDR3 bases: TGTGCCAGCAGTTCCTGGGACAGCCCCAACACAGATACGCAGTATTTT. This sequence encodes CASSSWDSPNTDTQYF.

In its sample, this clonotype was seen once. This clone may be a read error of a much larger clone one base away. The chain combines TRBV2 with TRBJ1-2; TRBD1 aligns across 7 bases. V trimming: 4 bases; J trimming: 7 bases; junction bases outside the gene matches: 3. This CDR3 contains 12 residues. Germline V gene sequence: CDR1 SNHLY, CDR2 FYNNEI. The chain's CDR3 is CASSANRGGYTF. Here the CDR3 DNA reads TGTGCCAGCAGTGCGAACAGGGGTGGCTACACCTTC.

This clonotype was counted ten times or more. The chain's CDR3 is CSARKGAIINTEAFF. The CDR3 coding sequence is TGCAGTGCTAGAAAGGGAGCGATAATTAACACTGAAGCTTTCTTT. The genes are TRBV20-1 and TRBJ1-1; D not certain. Germline V lookup: CDR1 DFQATT, CDR2 SNEGSKA (reference sequence). The CDR3 has 15 amino acids. With 2 bases removed from V and 2 bases from J, the gap between germline ends came to 15 bases.